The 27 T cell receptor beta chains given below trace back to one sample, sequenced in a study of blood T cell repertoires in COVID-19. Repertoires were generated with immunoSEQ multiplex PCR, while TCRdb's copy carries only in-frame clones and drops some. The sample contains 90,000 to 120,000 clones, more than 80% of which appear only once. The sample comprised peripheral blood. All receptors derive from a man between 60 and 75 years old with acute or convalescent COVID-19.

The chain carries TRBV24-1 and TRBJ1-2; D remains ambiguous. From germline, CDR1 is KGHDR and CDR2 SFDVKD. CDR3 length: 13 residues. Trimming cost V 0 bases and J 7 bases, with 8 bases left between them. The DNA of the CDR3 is TGTGCCACCAGTGATTTGGAAAGGAGTGGCTACACCTTC. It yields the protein CATSDLERSGYTF.

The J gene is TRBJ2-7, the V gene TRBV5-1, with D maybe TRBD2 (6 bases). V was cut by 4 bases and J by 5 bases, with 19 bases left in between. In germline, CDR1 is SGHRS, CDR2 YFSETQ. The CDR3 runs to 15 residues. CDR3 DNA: TGCGCCAGCAGCCCCAGTGGAGGGGAGGCCCACGAGCAGTACTTC. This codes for CASSPSGGEAHEQYF.

Here the CDR3 reads CASTSLWNTEAFF. The DNA for the CDR3 is TGCGCCAGCACGTCCCTATGGAACACTGAAGCTTTCTTT. The chain carries TRBV10-2 and TRBJ1-1, with unresolved D. In germline, CDR1 is WSHSY, CDR2 SAAADI. This CDR3 has 13 amino acids. Trimming pared 7 bases from V and 1 base from J, leaving 10 bases between.

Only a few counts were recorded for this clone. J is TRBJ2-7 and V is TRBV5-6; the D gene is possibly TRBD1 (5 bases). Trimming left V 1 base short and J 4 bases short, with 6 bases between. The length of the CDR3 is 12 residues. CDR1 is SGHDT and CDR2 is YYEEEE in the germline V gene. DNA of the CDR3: TGTGCCAGCAGCTTGACAGGTTACGAGCAGTACTTC. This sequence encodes CASSLTGYEQYF. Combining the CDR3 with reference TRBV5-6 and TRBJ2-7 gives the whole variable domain DAGVTQSPTHLIKTRGQQVTLRCSPKSGHDTVSWYQQALGQGPQFIFQYYEEEERQRGNFPDRFSGHQFPNYSSELNVNALLLGDSALYLCASSLTGYEQYFGPGTRLTVT.

The CDR3 region has the DNA TGTGCCAGCAGTCTGCCCTCTATTGCGGGAGATACCTACGAGCAGTACTTC. Translation gives CASSLPSIAGDTYEQYF. The chain recombines TRBV27 with TRBJ2-7; 7 positions agree with TRBD2. Unmatched junction bases numbered 15, after V lost 5 bases and J lost 2 bases. The germline gives CDR1 MNHEY, CDR2 SMNVEV (reference sequence). CDR3 length equals 17 residues.

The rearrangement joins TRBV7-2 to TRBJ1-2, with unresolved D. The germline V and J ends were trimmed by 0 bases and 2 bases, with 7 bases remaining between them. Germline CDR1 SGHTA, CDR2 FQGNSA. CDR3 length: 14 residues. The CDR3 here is CASSLARLNYGYTF. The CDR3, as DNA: TGTGCCAGCAGCTTAGCGCGGCTAAACTATGGCTACACCTTC.

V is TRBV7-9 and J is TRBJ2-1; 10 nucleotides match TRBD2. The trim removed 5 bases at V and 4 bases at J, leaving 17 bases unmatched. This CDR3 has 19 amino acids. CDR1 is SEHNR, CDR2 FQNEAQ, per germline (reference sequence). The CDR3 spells CASSVWSAGLATTYNEQFF. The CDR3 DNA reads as TGTGCCAGCAGCGTTTGGTCAGCGGGACTAGCGACTACTTACAATGAGCAGTTCTTC.

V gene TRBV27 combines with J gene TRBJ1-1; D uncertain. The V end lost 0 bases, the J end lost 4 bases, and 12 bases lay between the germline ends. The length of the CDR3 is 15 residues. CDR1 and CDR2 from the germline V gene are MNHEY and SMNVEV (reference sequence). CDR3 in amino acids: CASSLSGRRITEAFF. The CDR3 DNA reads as TGTGCCAGCAGTTTATCGGGCAGGCGAATCACTGAAGCTTTCTTT.

CDR3 amino acids: CASSTGTSVYNEQFF. CDR3 DNA sequence: TGTGCCAGCAGCACCGGGACTAGCGTGTACAATGAGCAGTTCTTC. The chain joins TRBV6-4 to TRBJ2-1, with 10 positions matching TRBD2. The CDR3 is made up of 15 amino acids. The V gene's germline CDR1 is MRHNA and CDR2 SNTAGT. J gave up 4 bases and V 6 bases, and 6 bases lay outside the gene matches.

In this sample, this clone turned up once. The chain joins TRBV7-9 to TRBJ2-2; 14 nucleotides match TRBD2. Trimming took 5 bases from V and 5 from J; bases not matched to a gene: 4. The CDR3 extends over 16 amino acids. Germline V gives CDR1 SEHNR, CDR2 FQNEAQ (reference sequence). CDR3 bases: TGTGCCAGCAGCCACGGACTAGCGGGGGGAACCGGGGAGCTGTTTTTT. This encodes CASSHGLAGGTGELFF. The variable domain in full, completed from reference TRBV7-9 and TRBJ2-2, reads DTGVSQNPRHKITKRGQNVTFRCDPISEHNRLYWYRQTLGQGPEFLTYFQNEAQLEKSRLLSDRFSAERPKGSFSTLEIQRTEQGDSAMYLCASSHGLAGGTGELFFGEGSRLTVL.

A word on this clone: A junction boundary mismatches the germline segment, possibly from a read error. The DNA for the CDR3 is TGTGCCAGCAGATTGGGCCTCCCACAGGGGAATGAGCAGTTCTTC. Its protein product is CASRLGLPQGNEQFF. V gene TRBV5-4 combines with J gene TRBJ2-1; 7 nucleotides agree with TRBD1. The CDR3 is 15 residues long. Germline V gene lookup returns CDR1 SGHNT and CDR2 YYREEE (reference sequence). Variable domain in full (rest from reference TRBV5-4 and TRBJ2-1): ETGVTQSPTHLIKTRGQQVTLRCSSQSGHNTVSWYQQALGQGPQFIFQYYREEENGRGNFPPRFSGLQFPNYSSELNVNALELDDSALYLCASRLGLPQGNEQFFGPGTRLTVL.

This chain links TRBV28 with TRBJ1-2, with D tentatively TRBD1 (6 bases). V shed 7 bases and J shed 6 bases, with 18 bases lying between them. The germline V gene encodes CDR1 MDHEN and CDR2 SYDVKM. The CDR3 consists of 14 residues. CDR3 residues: CASNDLGATDGYTF. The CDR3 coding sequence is TGTGCCAGCAACGACCTGGGGGCGACGGATGGCTACACCTTC.

The CDR3 DNA reads TGTGCCACCAGTGATTTAGGGGGTGGGGAGACCCAGTACTTC. Residues: CATSDLGGGETQYF. The V call is TRBV24-1, the J call TRBJ2-5; D is perhaps TRBD1 (6 bases). The CDR3 is 14 residues long. The germline V gene encodes CDR1 KGHDR and CDR2 SFDVKD. Between the trimmed V and J ends, which lost 1 base and 5 bases, there was a span of 10 bases.

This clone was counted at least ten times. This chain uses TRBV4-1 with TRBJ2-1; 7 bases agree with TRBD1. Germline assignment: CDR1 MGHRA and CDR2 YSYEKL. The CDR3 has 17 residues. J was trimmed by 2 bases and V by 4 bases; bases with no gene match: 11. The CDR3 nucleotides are TGCGCCAGCAGCCTAGTAGACAGGGTTCTGGCCTACAATGAGCAGTTCTTC. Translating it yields CASSLVDRVLAYNEQFF.

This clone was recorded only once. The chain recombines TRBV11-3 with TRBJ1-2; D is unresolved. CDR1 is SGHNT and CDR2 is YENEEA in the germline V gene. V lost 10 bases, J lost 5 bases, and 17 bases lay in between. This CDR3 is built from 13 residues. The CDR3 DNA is TGTGCCATCCGGGCCCTCTCGGGGTATGGCTACACCTTC. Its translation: CAIRALSGYGYTF.

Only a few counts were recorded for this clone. Here the CDR3 reads CASSQAAGGPYEQYV. In DNA form, the CDR3 reads TGTGCCAGCAGCCAAGCAGCGGGAGGGCCCTACGAGCAGTACGTC. The chain links TRBV5-6 to TRBJ2-7; 10 bases map to TRBD2. Losses at the gene ends were 4 bases for V and 2 bases for J; bases not matched to a gene: 6. The CDR3 is made up of 15 amino acids. Germline values: CDR1 SGHDT, CDR2 YYEEEE.

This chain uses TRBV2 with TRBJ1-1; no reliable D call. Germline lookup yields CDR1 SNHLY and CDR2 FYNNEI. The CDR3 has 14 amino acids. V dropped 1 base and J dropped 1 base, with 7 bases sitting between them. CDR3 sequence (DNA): TGTGCCAGCAGTGAAGAGGGAGAGAACACTGAAGCTTTCTTT. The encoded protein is CASSEEGENTEAFF.

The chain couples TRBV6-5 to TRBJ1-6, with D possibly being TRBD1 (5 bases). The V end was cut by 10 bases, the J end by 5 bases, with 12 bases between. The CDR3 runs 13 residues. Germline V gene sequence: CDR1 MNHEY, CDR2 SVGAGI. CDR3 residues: CATGDFHNSPLHF. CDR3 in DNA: TGTGCCACCGGGGACTTCCATAATTCACCCCTCCACTTT.

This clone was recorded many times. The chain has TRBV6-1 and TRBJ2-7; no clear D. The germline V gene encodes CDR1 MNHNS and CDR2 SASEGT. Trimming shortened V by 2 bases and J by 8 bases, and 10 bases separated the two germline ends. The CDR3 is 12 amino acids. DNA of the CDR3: TGTGCCAGCAGTGAAAGCCCCGCGAAGCAGTACTTC. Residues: CASSESPAKQYF.

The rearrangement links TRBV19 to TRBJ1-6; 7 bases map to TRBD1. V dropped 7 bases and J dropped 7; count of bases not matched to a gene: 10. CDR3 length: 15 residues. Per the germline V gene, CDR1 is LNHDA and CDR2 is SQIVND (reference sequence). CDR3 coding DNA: TGTGCCAGTACCCCGAGCCAACAGGGGAATTCACCCCTCCACTTT. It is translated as CASTPSQQGNSPLHF. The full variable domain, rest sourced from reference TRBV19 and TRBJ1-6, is DGGITQSPKYLFRKEGQNVTLSCEQNLNHDAMYWYRQDPGQGLRLIYYSQIVNDFQKGDIAEGYSVSREKKESFPLTVTSAQKNPTAFYLCASTPSQQGNSPLHFGNGTRLTVT.

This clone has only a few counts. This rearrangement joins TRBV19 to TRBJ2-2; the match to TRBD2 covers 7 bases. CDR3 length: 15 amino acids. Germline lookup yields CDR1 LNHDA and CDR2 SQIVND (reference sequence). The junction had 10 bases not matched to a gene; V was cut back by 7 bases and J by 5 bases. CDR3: CASKFIGGSTGELFF. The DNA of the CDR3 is TGTGCCAGTAAATTCATCGGCGGGAGTACCGGGGAGCTGTTTTTT.

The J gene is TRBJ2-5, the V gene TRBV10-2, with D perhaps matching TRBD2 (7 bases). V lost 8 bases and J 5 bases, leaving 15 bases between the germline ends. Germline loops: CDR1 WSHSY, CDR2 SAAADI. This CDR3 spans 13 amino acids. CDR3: CASRHREGETQYF. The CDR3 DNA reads TGCGCCAGCCGGCACAGGGAGGGCGAGACCCAGTACTTC.

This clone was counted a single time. The DNA of the CDR3 is TGCAGCGCAATGGACAGTGACACTGAAGCTTTCTTT. Translation gives CSAMDSDTEAFF. The genes are TRBV29-1 and TRBJ1-1; TRBD1 is a possible D gene (6 bases). The CDR3 is made up of 12 amino acids. V lost 7 bases and J lost 3, with 12 bases in between. Germline CDR1 SQVTM, CDR2 ANQGSEA.

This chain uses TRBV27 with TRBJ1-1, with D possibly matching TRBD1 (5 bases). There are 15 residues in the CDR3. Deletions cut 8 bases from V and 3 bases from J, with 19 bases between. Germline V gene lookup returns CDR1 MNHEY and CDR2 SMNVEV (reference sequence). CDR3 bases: TGTGCCAGCCTACCAGGGACTTCTGGGGACACTGAAGCTTTCTTT. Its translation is CASLPGTSGDTEAFF.

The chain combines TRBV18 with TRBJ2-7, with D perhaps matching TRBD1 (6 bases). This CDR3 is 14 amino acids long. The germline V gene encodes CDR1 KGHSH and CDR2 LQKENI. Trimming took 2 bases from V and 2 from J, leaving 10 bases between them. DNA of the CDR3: TGTGCCAGCTCACCAGGGACATCAGCCTACGAGCAGTACTTC. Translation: CASSPGTSAYEQYF.

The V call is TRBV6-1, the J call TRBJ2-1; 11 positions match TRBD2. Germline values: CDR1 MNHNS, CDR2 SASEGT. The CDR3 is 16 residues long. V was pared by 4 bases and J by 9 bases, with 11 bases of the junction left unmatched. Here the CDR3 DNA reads TGTGCCAGCAGTGTTAGCGGGAGGGCCGAGGGGGGTGAGCAGTTCTTC. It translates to CASSVSGRAEGGEQFF.

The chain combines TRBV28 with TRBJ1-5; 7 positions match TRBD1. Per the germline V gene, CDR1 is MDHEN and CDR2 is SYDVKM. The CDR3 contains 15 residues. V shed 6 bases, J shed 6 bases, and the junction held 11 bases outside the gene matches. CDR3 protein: CASSTPVAGGQPQHF. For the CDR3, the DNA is TGTGCCAGCAGCACCCCTGTGGCAGGGGGTCAGCCCCAGCATTTT.